These 30 T cell receptor beta chains originate from one sample sequenced in a study of TIL therapy for anti-PD-1-resistant metastatic lung cancer. The immunoSEQ assay was v3. Profiled with immunoSEQ multiplex PCR; TCRdb holds only in-frame clones, not every one. The profile shows about 43,000 clones, roughly 85% of them singletons. Noted time point: pre-treatment sample, taken before nivolumab and TIL therapy. Sequences were derived from blood, sampled at baseline. The origin of the receptors is a man in his 70s with non-small cell lung cancer.

The gene calls are TRBV14 and TRBJ2-3; D gene unclear. Per the germline V gene, CDR1 is SGHDN and CDR2 is FVKESK. Trimming shortened V by 6 bases and J by 0 bases, and 13 bases separated the two germline ends. CDR3 size: 15 residues. As DNA, the CDR3 is TGTGCCAGCAGTTATACACATTCTAGCACAGATACGCAGTATTTT. Amino acid sequence: CASSYTHSSTDTQYF.

The rearrangement joins TRBV19 to TRBJ2-2, with TRBD2 matching 11 bases. Trimming removed 7 bases from V and 5 bases from J; junction bases left unmatched: 12. CDR1 is LNHDA, CDR2 SQIVND, per germline (reference sequence). The CDR3 consists of 17 residues. DNA of the CDR3: TGTGCCAGTACTCCCAAACTAGCGGGAGTTCGGACCGGGGAGCTGTTTTTT. Translated, it gives CASTPKLAGVRTGELFF.

On this clone: This sample also contains other DNA sequences that code for the same CDR3. The genes are TRBV19 and TRBJ1-5; the D is unclear. The V end lost 3 bases, the J end lost 0 bases, and 6 bases lay between the germline ends. The length of the CDR3 is 14 residues. Germline CDR1 LNHDA, CDR2 SQIVND (reference sequence). Here the CDR3 DNA reads TGTGCCAGTAGTATCCCGGCTAGCAATCAGCCCCAGCATTTT. Its protein is CASSIPASNQPQHF.

The V and J genes are TRBV28 and TRBJ1-4; D gene ambiguous. Trimming left V 7 bases short and J 5 bases short, with 11 bases between. This CDR3 has 13 residues. Germline V lookup: CDR1 MDHEN, CDR2 SYDVKM. The CDR3 nucleotides read TGTGCCAGCACGGTCCGATTCAATGAAAAACTGTTTTTT. It yields the protein CASTVRFNEKLFF.

The CDR3 reads CASSPEENRNEQYF. In nucleotides, the CDR3 is TGTGCCAGCTCACCCGAAGAGAATCGAAACGAGCAGTACTTC. This sequence joins TRBV18 and TRBJ2-7; no definite D call. The CDR3 runs to 14 residues. Germline values: CDR1 KGHSH, CDR2 LQKENI. V lost 3 bases, J lost 5 bases, and 14 bases lay in between.

V and J are TRBV5-4 and TRBJ2-7, with 14 bases matching TRBD2. This CDR3 is 16 amino acids long. Unmatched junction bases numbered 3, after V lost 4 bases and J lost 0 bases. Germline CDR1 is SGHNT and CDR2 is YYREEE (reference sequence). The CDR3 loop reads CASSPGTSGSSYEQYF. In DNA, the CDR3 is TGTGCCAGCAGCCCCGGGACTAGCGGGAGCTCCTACGAGCAGTACTTC.

CDR3 sequence: CASSQTRDTNGYTF. CDR3 coding DNA: TGCGCCAGCAGCCAAACCCGGGACACAAATGGCTACACCTTC. V is TRBV5-1 and J is TRBJ1-2, with D possibly TRBD1 on 6 matching bases. Germline CDR1 reads SGHRS; CDR2 reads YFSETQ. Trimming pared 4 bases from V and 6 bases from J, leaving 16 bases between. There are 14 residues in the CDR3. Looking up the rest from reference TRBV5-1 and TRBJ1-2 gives the full variable domain: KAGVTQTPRYLIKTRGQQVTLSCSPISGHRSVSWYQQTPGQGLQFLFEYFSETQRNKGNFPGRFSGRQFSNSRSEMNVSTLELGDSALYLCASSQTRDTNGYTFGSGTRLTVV.

The chain combines TRBV4-1 with TRBJ2-1; 8 bases fit TRBD1. The CDR3 runs to 16 residues. CDR1 is MGHRA and CDR2 is YSYEKL in the germline V gene. With V trimmed by 0 bases and J by 3 bases, 4 bases remained unmatched. The CDR3 loop is CASSQDGGQGYNEQFF. In DNA form, the CDR3 reads TGCGCCAGCAGCCAAGACGGAGGACAGGGCTACAATGAGCAGTTCTTC.

The chain couples TRBV7-8 to TRBJ2-7; 13 positions match TRBD2. The CDR3 totals 15 residues. With V trimmed by 3 bases and J by 2 bases, 1 base remained unmatched. From germline, CDR1 is SGHVS and CDR2 FQNEAQ. The CDR3, as DNA: TGTGCCAGCAGCTTGGGACTAGCGGGACCCTACGAGCAGTACTTC. Protein sequence: CASSLGLAGPYEQYF.

This chain uses TRBV6-5 with TRBJ2-1, with 11 bases lining up with TRBD2. J was trimmed by 4 bases and V by 6 bases; bases with no gene match: 5. The germline CDR1 and CDR2 sequences are MNHEY and SVGAGI. CDR3 length equals 15 residues. CDR3 loop: CASRPGLAEYNEQFF. In DNA form, the CDR3 reads TGTGCCAGCAGACCGGGACTAGCGGAATACAATGAGCAGTTCTTC.

The chain employs TRBV7-2 and TRBJ1-5; the D gene is possibly TRBD1 (5 bases). The V end lost 5 bases, the J end lost 2 bases, and 7 bases lay between the germline ends. Germline V CDR1 and CDR2: SGHTA, FQGNSA. This CDR3 region has 13 residues. In DNA form, the CDR3 reads TGTGCCAGCAGCGGGGACGGCAATCAGCCCCAGCATTTT. Amino acids: CASSGDGNQPQHF. The whole variable domain, remainder taken from reference TRBV7-2 and TRBJ1-5, is GAGVSQSPSNKVTEKGKDVELRCDPISGHTALYWYRQSLGQGLEFLIYFQGNSAPDKSGLPSDRFSAERTGGSVSTLTIQRTQQEDSAVYLCASSGDGNQPQHFGDGTRLSIL.

This chain connects TRBV7-3 to TRBJ1-1, with D hard to call. The CDR3 loop spans 14 amino acids. The V and J ends lost 1 base and 4 bases respectively, with 10 bases between them. In germline, CDR1 is SGHTA, CDR2 FQGTGA. The DNA of the CDR3 is TGTGCCAGCAGCTTAAATGGCGGGTTCACTGAAGCTTTCTTT. This encodes CASSLNGGFTEAFF.

This chain joins TRBV2 and TRBJ2-1; no reliable D call. From germline, CDR1 is SNHLY and CDR2 FYNNEI. V shed 6 bases and J shed 4 bases, with 4 bases lying between them. CDR3 size: 11 residues. DNA of the CDR3: TGTGCCAGCAGCCCTTACAATGAGCAGTTCTTC. Amino acid sequence: CASSPYNEQFF.

The gene calls are TRBV4-3 and TRBJ2-1, with 10 bases that match TRBD2. The CDR3 is made up of 15 amino acids. Per germline, CDR1 LGHNA and CDR2 YSLEER. With 0 bases clipped from V and 13 bases from J, the junction kept 9 bases outside the gene matches. The CDR3 loop is CASSQDMLAGAPQFF. The CDR3 DNA is TGCGCCAGCAGCCAAGACATGCTAGCGGGAGCCCCCCAGTTCTTC.

The chain links TRBV11-2 to TRBJ2-3; TRBD2 is a possible D gene (5 bases). Germline CDR1 is SGHAT and CDR2 is FQNNGV. V shed 4 bases and J shed 0 bases, with 14 bases lying between them. The CDR3 totals 16 residues. The CDR3 DNA follows: TGTGCCAGCAGCTCTAGCCTCACTTGGAGCACAGATACGCAGTATTTT. Residues: CASSSSLTWSTDTQYF.

The V and J genes are TRBV4-2 and TRBJ1-4; no firm D call. The length of the CDR3 is 15 residues. With 1 base removed from V and 7 bases from J, the gap between germline ends came to 13 bases. The germline V gene has CDR1 LGHNA and CDR2 YNFKEQ. The CDR3 nucleotides are TGTGCCAGCAGCCAAGGAGACCGCGATGGTGAAAAACTGTTTTTT. Translated: CASSQGDRDGEKLFF.

The chain is built from TRBV27 and TRBJ1-5, with a tentative D call TRBD1 (6 bases). CDR1 and CDR2 (germline): MNHEY, SMNVEV (reference sequence). This CDR3 is built from 14 residues. Trimming left V 5 bases short and J 4 bases short, with 12 bases between. In DNA, the CDR3 is TGTGCCAGCAGTGTACAGGGTACGAATCAGCCCCAGCATTTT. This codes for CASSVQGTNQPQHF.

The chain is built from TRBV5-1 and TRBJ2-1; 8 bases agree with TRBD2. CDR3 size: 15 residues. CDR1 and CDR2 from the germline V gene are SGHRS and YFSETQ. The junction had 6 bases not matched to a gene; V was cut back by 0 bases and J by 7 bases. The CDR3, as DNA: TGCGCCAGCAGCTTGGGACTAGCGAGCTTAAATGAGCAGTTCTTC. Its translation: CASSLGLASLNEQFF.

The chain has TRBV7-3 and TRBJ2-2; D not resolved. The V gene's germline CDR1 is SGHTA and CDR2 FQGTGA. The CDR3 spans 14 residues. With 5 bases removed from V and 4 bases from J, the gap between germline ends came to 11 bases. The CDR3, as DNA: TGTGCCAGCAGCATAGACCGGGCCACCGGGGAGCTGTTTTTT. It specifies CASSIDRATGELFF.

V is TRBV18 and J is TRBJ1-4; D remains unclear. There are 15 residues in the CDR3. Germline lookup yields CDR1 KGHSH and CDR2 LQKENI. With 2 bases removed from V and 8 bases from J, the gap between germline ends came to 15 bases. The CDR3 region has the DNA TGTGCCAGCTCACCATCCCAACCTTACAAGGAAAAACTGTTTTTT. This encodes CASSPSQPYKEKLFF.

The genes are TRBV11-2 and TRBJ2-5; D call uncertain. CDR3 length equals 14 residues. V lost 0 bases, J lost 1 base, and 6 bases lay in between. The germline V gene has CDR1 SGHAT and CDR2 FQNNGV. CDR3 sequence reads: CASSLEGGQETQYF. As DNA, the CDR3 is TGTGCCAGCAGCTTAGAGGGTGGCCAAGAGACCCAGTACTTC.

The gene calls are TRBV28 and TRBJ2-7; the match to TRBD2 covers 8 bases. CDR3 length: 16 amino acids. V lost 7 bases and J lost 2; bases outside the gene matches: 13. Germline V CDR1 and CDR2: MDHEN, SYDVKM. The CDR3 protein is CASTRGAGGITYEQYF. The CDR3 DNA sequence: TGTGCCAGCACCAGAGGGGCGGGAGGTATAACCTACGAGCAGTACTTC. Full variable domain (missing parts from reference TRBV28 and TRBJ2-7): DVKVTQSSRYLVKRTGEKVFLECVQDMDHENMFWYRQDPGLGLRLIYFSYDVKMKEKGDIPEGYSVSREKKERFSLILESASTNQTSMYLCASTRGAGGITYEQYFGPGTRLTVT.

About this clone: One end of the junction varies from germline; a read error may be responsible. V usage is TRBV7-7 and J usage is TRBJ2-5; TRBD2 matches 8 bases. Germline V gene sequence: CDR1 SSHAT, CDR2 FNYEAQ (reference sequence). The CDR3 is 16 amino acids. The CDR3 DNA follows: TGTGCTAGCAGCTCGGGTAGCGGGATAACCCAAGAGACCCAGTACTTC. This translates into CASSSGSGITQETQYF.

The V gene is TRBV30, the J gene TRBJ1-3; 8 nucleotides align to TRBD1. The CDR3 consists of 15 residues. The V gene end was trimmed by 3 bases and the J gene end by 7 bases; junction bases not matched to a gene: 11. Germline CDR1 is GTSNPN and CDR2 is SVGIG (reference sequence). For the CDR3, the DNA is TGTGCCTGGAGCCGCCCAGGGGGCGGGAGGAACACCATATATTTT. Translation: CAWSRPGGGRNTIYF. Looking up the rest from reference TRBV30 and TRBJ1-3 gives the full variable domain: SQTIHQWPATLVQPVGSPLSLECTVEGTSNPNLYWYRQAAGRGLQLLFYSVGIGQISSEVPQNLSASRPQDRQFILSSKKLLLSDSGFYLCAWSRPGGGRNTIYFGEGSWLTVV.

This clone has only one observation. The chain combines TRBV11-3 with TRBJ2-1; 9 nucleotides align to TRBD2. Trimming cost V 4 bases and J 12 bases; bases outside gene matches: 4. The length of the CDR3 is 12 residues. Germline lookup yields CDR1 SGHNT and CDR2 YENEEA. This CDR3 reads CASSSRTSAQFF. Here the CDR3 DNA reads TGTGCCAGCAGCTCTAGGACTAGCGCGCAGTTCTTC.

This rearrangement joins TRBV4-1 to TRBJ2-3; 7 nucleotides match TRBD1. Germline CDR1 MGHRA, CDR2 YSYEKL. The CDR3 runs 16 residues. J lost 0 bases, V lost 4 bases, and 7 bases had no gene match. Written as DNA, the CDR3 is TGCGCCAGCAGCCGAGGGGGCCCTAGCAGCACAGATACGCAGTATTTT. This encodes CASSRGGPSSTDTQYF.

The rearrangement joins TRBV9 to TRBJ2-3; D gene uncertain. The CDR3 extends over 15 amino acids. CDR1 and CDR2 (germline): SGDLS, YYNGEE. Between the trimmed V and J ends, which lost 3 bases and 0 bases, there was a span of 11 bases. This CDR3 is CASSGPNLSTDTQYF. The CDR3 bases are TGTGCCAGCAGCGGTCCAAACCTTAGCACAGATACGCAGTATTTT.

The table lists this clone with a few counts. The chain recombines TRBV29-1 with TRBJ1-5; D may be TRBD1 (6 bases). Germline V gives CDR1 SQVTM, CDR2 ANQGSEA. The CDR3 extends over 14 amino acids. V lost 4 bases and J 2 bases, leaving 12 bases between the germline ends. CDR3 bases: TGCAGCGTTGCAACAGGGATCGGCAATCAGCCCCAGCATTTT. Its translation is CSVATGIGNQPQHF.

The chain couples TRBV28 to TRBJ2-4; D gene ambiguous. Deletions cut 6 bases from V and 0 bases from J, with 12 bases between. Germline CDR1 reads MDHEN; CDR2 reads SYDVKM. CDR3 length: 15 amino acids. The CDR3 reads CASSYGPGAKNIQYF. The CDR3, as DNA: TGTGCCAGCAGCTACGGACCAGGAGCCAAAAACATTCAGTACTTC. The variable domain in full, with the rest retrieved from reference TRBV28 and TRBJ2-4, is DVKVTQSSRYLVKRTGEKVFLECVQDMDHENMFWYRQDPGLGLRLIYFSYDVKMKEKGDIPEGYSVSREKKERFSLILESASTNQTSMYLCASSYGPGAKNIQYFGAGTRLSVL.

This chain links TRBV19 with TRBJ2-5, with D hard to call. CDR3 length: 11 amino acids. V shed 4 bases and J shed 5 bases, with 5 bases lying between them. Germline V gene lookup returns CDR1 LNHDA and CDR2 SQIVND (reference sequence). CDR3 DNA: TGTGCCAGTAGTACCACGGAGACCCAGTACTTC. This gives the protein CASSTTETQYF.